Each of the 28 T cell receptor beta chains below was sequenced from the same sample in a study of blood T cells in healthy people across ages. The authors ran a second PCR of roughly 6 to 12 cycles using a sample-barcoded 5' primer and a J-beta primer mix. TCRdb re-called the 5' RACE reads through MiXCR, storing one row per CDR3 protein. The sample contains more than 700,000 distinct CDR3 sequences, roughly 53% of which appear only once. The sequenced sample was blood. The origin of the receptors is an elderly man in good health.

This clonotype came up once. As DNA, the CDR3 is TGCGCCAGCAGCCCCGGGATACCCAGCTCCTACGAGCAGTACTTC. Protein: CASSPGIPSSYEQYF. The J gene is TRBJ2-7, the V gene TRBV4-1, with D possibly matching TRBD2 (5 bases). Germline V gene sequence: CDR1 MGHRA, CDR2 YSYEKL. The germline V and J ends were trimmed by 4 bases and 0 bases, with 13 bases remaining between them. The length of the CDR3 is 15 residues.

In its sample, this clonotype was seen a few times. The rearrangement joins TRBV7-3 to TRBJ2-3; possibly TRBD1 for D (5 bases). Germline V CDR1 and CDR2: SGHTA, FQGTGA. The length of the CDR3 is 14 residues. The germline V and J ends were trimmed by 2 bases and 1 base, with 7 bases remaining between them. CDR3 in DNA: TGTGCCAGCAGCTTATTAGGGGGCACAGATACGCAGTATTTT. Translating gives CASSLLGGTDTQYF.

The rearrangement uses TRBV2 and TRBJ2-1; 10 nucleotides align to TRBD2. Germline lookup yields CDR1 SNHLY and CDR2 FYNNEI. The V segment lost 11 bases and the J segment 4 bases; nucleotides outside the gene matches: 14. This CDR3 spans 16 amino acids. CDR3 bases: TGTGCCCAATTCCCCCTACTAGCGGGGCTTTACAATGAGCAGTTCTTC. It yields the protein CAQFPLLAGLYNEQFF.

J is TRBJ2-3 and V is TRBV6-5; the match to TRBD2 covers 7 bases. The V gene end was trimmed by 6 bases and the J gene end by 5 bases; junction bases not matched to a gene: 11. The CDR3 has 15 amino acids. Germline assignment: CDR1 MNHEY and CDR2 SVGAGI. CDR3 sequence: CASSLSGILGDTQYF. For the CDR3, the DNA is TGTGCCAGCAGCCTCAGCGGGATTTTGGGAGATACGCAGTATTTT.

The gene calls are TRBV29-1 and TRBJ2-6; 8 nucleotides match TRBD2. Germline V gives CDR1 SQVTM, CDR2 ANQGSEA. Unmatched junction bases numbered 4, after V lost 2 bases and J lost 4 bases. CDR3 length: 15 residues. In DNA form, the CDR3 reads TGCAGCGTTGAAAGCGGGGGAGCGGGGGCCAACGTCCTGACTTTC. It translates to CSVESGGAGANVLTF.

The chain employs TRBV7-7 and TRBJ2-4; 8 nucleotides align to TRBD2. The V and J ends lost 5 bases and 13 bases, in that order; junction bases with no gene match: 10. The CDR3 runs 13 residues. Germline V CDR1 and CDR2: SSHAT, FNYEAQ (reference sequence). The CDR3 DNA reads TGTGCCAGCAGCAGCGAGGCAGCGGGGGAGCAGTACTTC. Translation: CASSSEAAGEQYF.

The table lists this clonotype with a count of one. The CDR3 DNA follows: TGTGCCATCAGTGAGTCCGGGTATAGCCAAGAGACCCAGTACTTC. It is translated as CAISESGYSQETQYF. V and J are TRBV10-3 and TRBJ2-5; D ambiguous. The V end lost 0 bases, the J end lost 1 base, and 9 bases lay between the germline ends. Looked up from germline, CDR1 is ENHRY and CDR2 is SYGVKD. The length of the CDR3 is 15 residues.

This rearrangement joins TRBV7-9 to TRBJ2-1; D possibly matches TRBD1 or TRBD2 (6 bases each). CDR1 is SEHNR and CDR2 is FQNEAQ in the germline V gene (reference sequence). The CDR3 runs 17 residues. The ends were cut back, 5 bases at V and 1 base at J, with 18 bases in the middle. This CDR3 reads CASSPTLGGKSYNEQFF. The CDR3 DNA reads TGTGCCAGCAGCCCCACCCTGGGGGGCAAGTCCTACAATGAGCAGTTCTTC. The full variable domain, in which reference TRBV7-9 and TRBJ2-1 provide the parts outside the CDR3, is DTGVSQNPRHKITKRGQNVTFRCDPISEHNRLYWYRQTLGQGPEFLTYFQNEAQLEKSRLLSDRFSAERPKGSFSTLEIQRTEQGDSAMYLCASSPTLGGKSYNEQFFGPGTRLTVL.

The table lists this clonotype with a few counts. V is TRBV5-6 and J is TRBJ2-7; 7 bases match TRBD2. The CDR3 contains 15 residues. J lost 1 base, V lost 1 base, and 5 bases had no gene match. The germline gives CDR1 SGHDT, CDR2 YYEEEE. The CDR3 loop reads CASSLTPSGSYEQYF. The DNA of the CDR3 is TGTGCCAGCAGCTTGACTCCTAGCGGATCCTACGAGCAGTACTTC.

In this sample, this clonotype turned up a few times. The chain is built from TRBV5-1 and TRBJ1-2; weak D call: TRBD1 (5 bases). The V gene's germline CDR1 is SGHRS and CDR2 YFSETQ. This CDR3 is built from 13 residues. V lost 1 base, J lost 7 bases, and 11 bases lay in between. Here the CDR3 reads CASSLLGEGGYTF. CDR3 DNA: TGCGCCAGCAGCTTGCTAGGGGAAGGTGGCTACACCTTC.

The chain couples TRBV7-2 to TRBJ2-5; 10 bases line up with TRBD1. Judging by the DNA end, TRBJ2-7 fits better; the J call may be wrong. From germline, CDR1 is SGHTA and CDR2 FQGNSA. The CDR3 sequence is 15 residues long. CDR3 residues: CASSVGRDRGHEQYF. CDR3 bases: TGTGCCAGCAGCGTCGGCCGGGACAGGGGCCACGAGCAGTACTTC.

This clonotype was recorded a few times. The chain couples TRBV18 to TRBJ2-3; D is unresolved. Trimming took off 3 bases at V and 14 bases at J, with 15 bases between the two ends. Per the germline V gene, CDR1 is KGHSH and CDR2 is LQKENI. This CDR3 is built from 12 residues. CDR3 loop: CASSPDHRYAYF. The CDR3 region has the DNA TGTGCCAGCTCACCGGATCACAGATACGCGTATTTT.

The sample holds a few counts of this clonotype. The chain is built from TRBV7-9 and TRBJ1-2, with TRBD1 matching over 7 bases. CDR1 and CDR2 (germline): SEHNR, FQNEAQ (reference sequence). The ends lost 1 base at V and 2 bases at J; junction bases unmatched: 10. This CDR3 is built from 17 residues. In DNA, the CDR3 is TGTGCCAGCAGCTTAGTCGCGTCCGACAGGGCGAACTATGGCTACACCTTC. Encoded protein: CASSLVASDRANYGYTF.

The rearrangement joins TRBV2 to TRBJ2-5; 7 nucleotides agree with TRBD1. Germline loops: CDR1 SNHLY, CDR2 FYNNEI. The J segment lost 4 bases and the V segment lost 6 bases, leaving 8 bases of the junction unmatched. The CDR3 covers 14 residues. The CDR3 DNA reads as TGTGCCAGCAGACTTACAGGGGTACGAGAGACCCAGTACTTC. The encoded protein is CASRLTGVRETQYF.

This clonotype has just a few counts. This chain links TRBV7-9 with TRBJ2-1; 10 nucleotides align to TRBD2. The CDR3 is made up of 20 amino acids. The junction had 13 bases not matched to a gene; V was cut back by 0 bases and J by 2 bases. Germline V CDR1 and CDR2: SEHNR, FQNEAQ (reference sequence). CDR3 sequence reads: CASSLARMPKSGRAYNEQFF. Here the CDR3 DNA reads TGTGCCAGCAGCTTAGCACGTATGCCCAAAAGCGGGAGGGCCTACAATGAGCAGTTCTTC.

This clonotype has more than one count but fewer than ten. The V and J genes are TRBV28 and TRBJ2-7, with D maybe TRBD1 (6 bases). The V end was cut by 10 bases, the J end by 3 bases, with 10 bases between. CDR3 length: 11 amino acids. Looked up from germline, CDR1 is MDHEN and CDR2 is SYDVKM. In nucleotides, the CDR3 is TGTGCCACGGGACAATACTACGAGCAGTACTTC. This codes for CATGQYYEQYF.

The chain couples TRBV28 to TRBJ2-4; no clear D. Gene TRBJ2-7 matches the end of the DNA better, so the J call may be wrong. Germline V gives CDR1 MDHEN, CDR2 SYDVKM. The CDR3 contains 14 residues. The chain's CDR3 is CASAGIREDYEQYF. The DNA for the CDR3 is TGTGCCAGCGCAGGCATCCGAGAAGATTACGAGCAGTACTTC.

This chain links TRBV24-1 with TRBJ1-4; D is uncertain. Trimming shortened V by 5 bases and J by 2 bases, and 8 bases separated the two germline ends. The CDR3 is made up of 14 amino acids. Per germline, CDR1 KGHDR and CDR2 SFDVKD. Written as DNA, the CDR3 is TGTGCCACCAGTGCTCCGGGGACTAATGAAAAACTGTTTTTT. This sequence encodes CATSAPGTNEKLFF.

The chain links TRBV2 to TRBJ2-3; D tentatively reads TRBD1 or TRBD2 (5 bases each). V lost 7 bases to trimming and J lost 14 bases, with 25 bases between them. From germline, CDR1 is SNHLY and CDR2 FYNNEI. This CDR3 is 14 amino acids long. CDR3 in amino acids: CASILESGHRYAYF. In nucleotides, the CDR3 is TGTGCCAGCATCTTGGAGAGCGGACACAGATACGCGTATTTT.

This clonotype appeared a few times. The rearrangement uses TRBV12-3 or TRBV12-4 and TRBJ2-1; 9 nucleotides match TRBD1. The V segment lost 6 bases and the J segment 6 bases; nucleotides outside the gene matches: 9. This CDR3 has 15 amino acids. This chain's CDR3 is CASRTGTGYPNEQFF. For the CDR3, the DNA is TGTGCCAGCAGGACCGGGACAGGGTATCCCAATGAGCAGTTCTTC.

This clonotype was seen a handful of times. Written as DNA, the CDR3 is TGTGCCAGCAGCCAAGCCGGGGGCCGCGGCTATGGCTACACCTTC. Translated, it gives CASSQAGGRGYGYTF. This sequence joins TRBV3-1 and TRBJ1-2; D is possibly TRBD1 (6 bases). The CDR3 is made up of 15 amino acids. Looked up from germline, CDR1 is LGHDT and CDR2 is YNNKEL (reference sequence). Trimming removed 1 base from V and 4 bases from J, with 13 bases in between.

This clonotype was detected a few times. The V gene is TRBV29-1, the J gene TRBJ2-1; 11 nucleotides agree with TRBD2. The germline V gene has CDR1 SQVTM and CDR2 ANQGSEA. V gave up 7 bases and J gave up 3 bases; unmatched junction bases: 11. The CDR3 extends over 16 amino acids. Here the CDR3 reads CSAQPVLAGVYNEQFF. The CDR3, as DNA: TGCAGCGCCCAACCCGTACTAGCGGGAGTCTACAATGAGCAGTTCTTC.

The chain joins TRBV3-1 to TRBJ1-1; unclear D gene. V was clipped by 2 bases and J by 0 bases, with 7 bases between them. Per germline, CDR1 LGHDT and CDR2 YNNKEL (reference sequence). There are 14 residues in the CDR3. The CDR3 coding sequence is TGTGCCAGCAGCCAACGGATTTTGAACACTGAAGCTTTCTTT. Residues: CASSQRILNTEAFF.

This clonotype was recorded many times. V usage is TRBV7-2 and J usage is TRBJ2-3; 8 bases align to TRBD2. From germline, CDR1 is SGHTA and CDR2 FQGNSA. The CDR3 contains 14 residues. The V gene end was trimmed by 5 bases and the J gene end by 5 bases; junction bases not matched to a gene: 6. CDR3 in amino acids: CASSQAGGGDTQYF. CDR3 sequence (DNA): TGTGCCAGCAGCCAGGCCGGGGGGGGAGATACGCAGTATTTT.

The rearrangement links TRBV4-1 to TRBJ1-2; D is perhaps TRBD1 (6 bases). The CDR3 totals 14 residues. The germline V and J ends were trimmed by 1 base and 2 bases, with 8 bases remaining between them. CDR1 and CDR2 from the germline V gene are MGHRA and YSYEKL. Written as DNA, the CDR3 is TGCGCCAGCAGCCAAGCAGGGGCGAACTATGGCTACACCTTC. It is translated as CASSQAGANYGYTF.

The rearrangement uses TRBV27 and TRBJ2-1, with 9 bases that match TRBD2. This CDR3 contains 16 residues. Germline V gives CDR1 MNHEY, CDR2 SMNVEV (reference sequence). V was pared by 4 bases and J by 4 bases, with 8 bases of the junction left unmatched. The CDR3 reads CASSSLGGGVYNEQFF. In nucleotides, the CDR3 is TGTGCCAGCAGTTCCCTGGGCGGGGGGGTTTACAATGAGCAGTTCTTC.

The chain recombines TRBV11-3 with TRBJ2-4; D is perhaps TRBD2 (6 bases). The DNA matches TRBJ2-5 better at its end, which makes the J call doubtful. CDR3 size: 13 residues. Germline lookup yields CDR1 SGHNT and CDR2 YENEEA. CDR3: CASERGTQETQYF. CDR3 sequence (DNA): TGTGCCAGCGAACGCGGGACCCAAGAGACCCAGTACTTC.

This clonotype was found a few times. The genes are TRBV2 and TRBJ2-1; the D gene is possibly TRBD2 (6 bases). The V end lost 7 bases, the J end lost 1 base, and 11 bases lay between the germline ends. Germline assignment: CDR1 SNHLY and CDR2 FYNNEI. There are 14 residues in the CDR3. The DNA for the CDR3 is TGTGCCAGCACCCTGGGACTTTCCTACAATGAGCAGTTCTTC. Amino acid sequence: CASTLGLSYNEQFF.